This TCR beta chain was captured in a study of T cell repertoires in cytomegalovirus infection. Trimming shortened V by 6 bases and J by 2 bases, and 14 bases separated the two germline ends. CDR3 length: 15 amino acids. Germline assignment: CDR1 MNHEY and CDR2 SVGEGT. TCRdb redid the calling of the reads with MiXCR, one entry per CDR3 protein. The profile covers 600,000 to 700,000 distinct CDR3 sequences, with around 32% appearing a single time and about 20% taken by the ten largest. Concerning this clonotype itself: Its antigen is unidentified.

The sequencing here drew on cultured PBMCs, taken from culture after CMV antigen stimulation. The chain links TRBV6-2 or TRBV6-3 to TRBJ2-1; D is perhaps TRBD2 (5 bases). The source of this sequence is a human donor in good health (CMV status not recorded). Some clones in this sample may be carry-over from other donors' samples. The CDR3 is CASRGSGVTYNEQFF. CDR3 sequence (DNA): TGTGCCAGCAGGGGAAGCGGTGTGACCTACAATGAGCAGTTCTTC.